This T cell receptor beta chain comes out of a study of T cell repertoires in cytomegalovirus infection. Germline V gene data show CDR1 as MGHDK and CDR2 as SYGVNS. Losses at the gene ends were 6 bases for V and 2 bases for J; bases not matched to a gene: 9. The CDR3 loop spans 16 amino acids. TCRdb redid the calling of the reads with MiXCR, one entry per CDR3 protein. The data contain fewer than 200,000 distinct CDR3 sequences, approximately 19% of them seen just once; the ten biggest clones take up around 3.1%. This clonotype was found a few times. The material sequenced was PBMCs. The rearrangement joins TRBV25-1 to TRBJ1-5; TRBD1 aligns across 8 bases. This sequence originates from a human donor in good health (CMV status not recorded). Some clones in this sample may be carry-over from other donors' samples. The CDR3: CASSGTGGVGNQPQHF. The DNA of the CDR3 is TGTGCCAGCAGCGGGACAGGAGGGGTCGGCAATCAGCCCCAGCATTTT. The entire variable domain, with the rest obtained from reference TRBV25-1 and TRBJ1-5, is as follows: EADIYQTPRYLVIGTGKKITLECSQTMGHDKMYWYQQDPGMELHLIHYSYGVNSTEKGDLSSESTVSRIRTEHFPLTLESARPSHTSQYLCASSGTGGVGNQPQHFGDGTRLSIL.